One sample yielded the 18 T cell receptor beta chains listed below, sequenced in a study of T cell repertoires in cytomegalovirus infection. A single record per CDR3 protein comes from TCRdb applying MiXCR to the reads. In the table there are approximately 990,000 distinct CDR3 sequences, less than 40% of which are singletons. The antigens of these receptors remain unknown. The source was cultured CD8+ T cells from PBMCs, collected from culture after CMV antigen stimulation. These receptors were obtained from a human donor in good health (CMV status not recorded). Some clones in this sample may be carry-over from other donors' samples.

The chain has TRBV7-8 and TRBJ1-6; the match to TRBD1 covers 9 bases. The CDR3 covers 15 residues. V was clipped by 6 bases and J by 7 bases; unmatched bases: 7. Germline-derived CDR1 and CDR2 are SGHVS and FQNEAQ. CDR3 sequence (DNA): TGTGCCAGCAGTCTAAAACAGGGGGCAAATTCACCCCTCCACTTT. Its translation is CASSLKQGANSPLHF.

This clonotype has only a few counts. The chain uses TRBV10-3 and TRBJ1-5, with D unresolved. Trimming left V 3 bases short and J 5 bases short, with 11 bases between. This CDR3 region has 14 residues. In germline, CDR1 is ENHRY, CDR2 SYGVKD. The CDR3 sequence: CAISDFRTHQPQHF. In DNA form, the CDR3 reads TGTGCCATCAGTGATTTCAGGACCCATCAGCCCCAGCATTTT.

The rearrangement uses TRBV5-1 and TRBJ2-7; no reliable D call. Between the trimmed V and J ends, which lost 0 bases and 6 bases, there was a span of 13 bases. The germline V gene encodes CDR1 SGHRS and CDR2 YFSETQ. This CDR3 region has 14 residues. The CDR3 spells CASSLGFGEVEQYV. Written as DNA, the CDR3 is TGCGCCAGCAGCTTGGGGTTTGGAGAAGTCGAGCAGTACGTC.

This clonotype was counted between two and nine times. An end of the junction differs from the germline gene, which may be a read error. The chain recombines TRBV6-6 with TRBJ2-1, with 9 bases aligning to TRBD2. The CDR3 is made up of 17 amino acids. Germline lookup yields CDR1 MNHNY and CDR2 SVGAGI (reference sequence). As DNA, the CDR3 is TGTGCCAGCAGTTACTTGACCGGGACTAGCTCCCACAATGAGCAGTTCTTC. This gives the protein CASSYLTGTSSHNEQFF.

This clonotype has just a few counts. The J gene is TRBJ1-1, the V gene TRBV13, with D uncertain. Per germline, CDR1 PRHDT and CDR2 FYEKMQ (reference sequence). The CDR3 length is 13 residues. V lost 7 bases and J lost 1, with 10 bases in between. The CDR3 DNA reads as TGTGCCAGCACCCCCTCAGGGAACACTGAAGCTTTCTTT. This translates into CASTPSGNTEAFF.

The rearrangement links TRBV7-9 to TRBJ2-1; 8 bases match TRBD1. Unmatched junction bases numbered 11, after V lost 2 bases and J lost 2 bases. This CDR3 comprises 18 residues. Germline V gives CDR1 SEHNR, CDR2 FQNEAQ (reference sequence). The CDR3 bases are TGTGCCAGCAGCTTATTGGACAGGGAAACTAATACCTACAATGAGCAGTTCTTC. It yields the protein CASSLLDRETNTYNEQFF.

The table lists this clonotype with a count of one. The chain carries TRBV10-2 and TRBJ1-2; D gene uncertain. Germline-derived CDR1 and CDR2 are WSHSY and SAAADI. The CDR3 runs 17 residues. Trimming took off 8 bases at V and 6 bases at J, with 28 bases between the two ends. In DNA, the CDR3 is TGCGCCAGCTCGGACTGGACGGAACGCCGCGCGCTGGATGGCTACACCTTC. It yields the protein CASSDWTERRALDGYTF.

There are a few counts of this clonotype. This chain links TRBV12-3 or TRBV12-4 with TRBJ2-7; TRBD2 matches at 8 bases. V lost 5 bases to trimming and J lost 2 bases; unmatched junction nucleotides: 5. This CDR3 has 14 residues. The CDR3 is CASSTSGATYEQYF. CDR3 nucleotides: TGTGCCAGCAGTACTAGCGGAGCCACCTACGAGCAGTACTTC.

This clonotype was observed a handful of times. The V and J genes are TRBV7-6 and TRBJ2-5; 7 bases are a match to TRBD1. The CDR3 sequence is 16 residues long. V dropped 6 bases and J dropped 1; count of bases not matched to a gene: 11. In germline, CDR1 is SGHVS, CDR2 FNYEAQ. The CDR3 loop is CASSYYRGRSQETQYF. CDR3 nucleotides: TGTGCCAGCAGTTACTACAGGGGAAGGTCCCAAGAGACCCAGTACTTC.

The chain is built from TRBV5-1 and TRBJ2-5, with D possibly TRBD2 on 6 matching bases. In germline, CDR1 is SGHRS, CDR2 YFSETQ. V was shortened by 0 bases and J by 2 bases, with 14 bases between the two germline ends. The CDR3 is made up of 16 amino acids. The CDR3 region has the DNA TGCGCCAGCAGCTTGGAACTAGCCCATGGTCAAGAGACCCAGTACTTC. Translation gives CASSLELAHGQETQYF.

This clonotype was found many times. The V call is TRBV12-3 or TRBV12-4, the J call TRBJ1-3; a weak D match, TRBD1 (5 bases). Trimming shortened V by 0 bases and J by 0 bases, and 12 bases separated the two germline ends. The CDR3 runs to 17 residues. The CDR3 DNA reads TGTGCCAGCAGTTTAGCTCCTCGGAGGGGCTCTGGAAACACCATATATTTT. Residues: CASSLAPRRGSGNTIYF.

This clonotype was recorded at least ten times. The chain uses TRBV4-1 and TRBJ2-7; tentatively, D is TRBD2 (6 bases). V lost 1 base to trimming and J lost 5 bases, with 12 bases between them. CDR1 is MGHRA and CDR2 is YSYEKL in the germline V gene. The CDR3 runs to 14 residues. The CDR3 region has the DNA TGCGCCAGCAGCCAAGTTGGGGGGATCGACGAGCAGTACTTC. Its protein product is CASSQVGGIDEQYF.

The rearrangement uses TRBV14 and TRBJ1-2; 7 positions agree with TRBD1. Germline lookup yields CDR1 SGHDN and CDR2 FVKESK. V trimming: 5 bases; J trimming: 3 bases; junction bases outside the gene matches: 12. The CDR3 runs 16 residues. CDR3 amino acids: CASSSYTGDNDYGYTF. In nucleotides, the CDR3 is TGTGCCAGCAGCAGTTACACAGGGGATAATGACTATGGCTACACCTTC.

This clonotype turned up a few times. The chain employs TRBV4-1 and TRBJ1-1; weak D call: TRBD1 (6 bases). The CDR3 spans 15 residues. Germline values: CDR1 MGHRA, CDR2 YSYEKL. Deletions cut 1 base from V and 1 base from J, with 10 bases between. CDR3 sequence: CASSQGGGANTEAFF. The DNA for the CDR3 is TGCGCCAGCAGCCAAGGTGGGGGCGCGAACACTGAAGCTTTCTTT.

V gene TRBV27 combines with J gene TRBJ2-7, with D perhaps assigned TRBD1 or TRBD2 (5 bases each). V was trimmed by 5 bases and J by 3 bases, leaving 11 bases between them. The CDR3 is made up of 13 amino acids. CDR1 is MNHEY, CDR2 SMNVEV, per germline (reference sequence). CDR3 loop: CASSPGPYYEQYF. The CDR3 DNA is TGTGCCAGCAGTCCGGGACCATACTACGAGCAGTACTTC.

This chain uses TRBV3-1 with TRBJ1-2, with D uncertain. Trimming stripped 0 bases from V and 3 bases from J, with 11 bases between. Germline CDR1 and CDR2: LGHDT and YNNKEL (reference sequence). This CDR3 comprises 15 residues. The CDR3 nucleotides are TGTGCCAGCAGCCAAGATATGGACGACTACTATGGCTACACCTTC. Translation gives CASSQDMDDYYGYTF.

Ten or more counts support this clonotype. The chain couples TRBV7-9 to TRBJ1-4; D may be TRBD1 (5 bases). Germline V gives CDR1 SEHNR, CDR2 FQNEAQ (reference sequence). CDR3 size: 14 residues. The ends were cut back, 4 bases at V and 3 bases at J, with 9 bases in the middle. CDR3 in amino acids: CASSYGAANEKLFF. The DNA of the CDR3 is TGTGCCAGCAGCTACGGGGCGGCTAATGAAAAACTGTTTTTT.

Ten or more counts support this clonotype. The chain employs TRBV6-5 and TRBJ2-7; D assignment may be TRBD1 or TRBD2 (5 bases each). Germline V gene data show CDR1 as MNHEY and CDR2 as SVGAGI. The V gene lost 2 bases and the J gene lost 4 bases, with 12 bases spanning the gap. The CDR3 is made up of 14 amino acids. The CDR3 loop is CASSYRGSSYEQYF. DNA for the CDR3: TGTGCCAGCAGTTACCGGGGCAGCAGTTACGAGCAGTACTTC.